What follows describes a single T cell receptor (beta chain). Primers included in the PCR were 60 Vbeta and 13 Jbeta primers. Libraries were prepared by immunoSEQ multiplex PCR; TCRdb keeps only in-frame clonotypes and omits some of them. The sample has approximately 97,000 clones, 80% to 85% seen once. The CDR3 is 17 residues long. Trimming removed 0 bases from V and 5 bases from J; junction bases left unmatched: 11. Germline V CDR1 and CDR2: SGHAT, FQNNGV. This sample was included in a study of cytomegalovirus exposure and HLA in healthy donors. The gene calls are TRBV11-2 and TRBJ2-7; 9 bases map to TRBD2. Sequencing input: PBMCs. This sequence originates from a woman between 65 and 79 years old in good health and CMV-seropositive. The CDR3 reads CASSLDTPLSGRNEQYF. The CDR3 DNA is TGTGCCAGCAGCTTAGATACGCCCCTCAGCGGGAGGAACGAGCAGTACTTC.